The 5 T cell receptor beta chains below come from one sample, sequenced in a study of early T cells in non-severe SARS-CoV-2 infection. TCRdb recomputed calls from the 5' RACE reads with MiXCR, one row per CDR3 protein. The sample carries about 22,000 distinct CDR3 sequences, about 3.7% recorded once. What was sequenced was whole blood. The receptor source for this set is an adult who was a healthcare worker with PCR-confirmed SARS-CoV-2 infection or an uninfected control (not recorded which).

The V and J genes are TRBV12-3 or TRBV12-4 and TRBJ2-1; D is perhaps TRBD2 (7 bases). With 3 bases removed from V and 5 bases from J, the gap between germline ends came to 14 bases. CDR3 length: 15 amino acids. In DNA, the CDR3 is TGTGCCAGCAGTTTGAGGGGGGGCCGCCACAATGAGCAGTTCTTC. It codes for CASSLRGGRHNEQFF.

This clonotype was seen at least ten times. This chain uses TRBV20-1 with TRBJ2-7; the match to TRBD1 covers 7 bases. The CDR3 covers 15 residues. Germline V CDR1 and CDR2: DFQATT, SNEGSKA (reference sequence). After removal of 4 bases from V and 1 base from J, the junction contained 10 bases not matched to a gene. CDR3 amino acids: CSATNRDSYSYEQYF. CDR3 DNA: TGCAGTGCTACCAACCGGGACAGTTATTCCTACGAGCAGTACTTC.

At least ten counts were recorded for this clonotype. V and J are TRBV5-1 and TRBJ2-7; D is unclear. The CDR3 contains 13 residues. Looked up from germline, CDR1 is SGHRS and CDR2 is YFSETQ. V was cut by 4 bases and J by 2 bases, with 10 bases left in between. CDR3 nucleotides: TGCGCCAGCAGCGATCAGCTCCCCTACGAGCAGTACTTC. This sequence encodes CASSDQLPYEQYF.

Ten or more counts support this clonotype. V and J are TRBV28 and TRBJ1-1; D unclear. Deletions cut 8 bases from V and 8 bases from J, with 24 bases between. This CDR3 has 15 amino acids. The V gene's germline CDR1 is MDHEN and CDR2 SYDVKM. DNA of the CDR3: TGTGCCAGCGCCCCATGGCGGGGTAGTTCTTCGGAAGCTTTCTTT. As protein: CASAPWRGSSSEAFF.

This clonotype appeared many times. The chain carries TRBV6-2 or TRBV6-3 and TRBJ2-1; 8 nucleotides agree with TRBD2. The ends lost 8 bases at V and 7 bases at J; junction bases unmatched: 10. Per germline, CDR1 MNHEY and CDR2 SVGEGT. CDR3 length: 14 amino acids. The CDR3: CASGGIAGSNEQFF. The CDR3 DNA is TGTGCCAGCGGTGGAATAGCGGGATCAAATGAGCAGTTCTTC.